The clone carrying this T cell receptor (beta chain) was seen a handful of times. What it binds is not known. The data were obtained in a study of PD-1 blockade in classical Hodgkin lymphoma. There was relapse after autologous stem cell transplantation in every patient, and there was variation in brentuximab vedotin exposure. Study conclusions and caveats: Similar baseline diversity was found in complete responders and newly diagnosed patients. Diversity in CD4+ TCRs, unlike that measured in CD8+ TCRs, had risen significantly by C4D1.

This CDR3 has 15 residues. Germline lookup yields CDR1 MNHEY and CDR2 SMNVEV (reference sequence). V gave up 2 bases and J gave up 4 bases, with 11 bases separating them. TCRdb's table, derived via immunoSEQ multiplex PCR, lists solely in-frame clones and lacks some. In the table there are about 94,000 clones, roughly nine tenths of which are singletons. The sequencing here drew on peripheral blood mononuclear cells (PBMCs), taken before the second cycle of nivolumab. The origin of this receptor is a human donor with classical Hodgkin lymphoma. This rearrangement joins TRBV27 to TRBJ2-2; D not resolved. The CDR3 region is CASSLVGTSTGELFF. The CDR3 nucleotides read TGTGCCAGCAGTTTAGTGGGCACAAGCACCGGGGAGCTGTTTTTT.